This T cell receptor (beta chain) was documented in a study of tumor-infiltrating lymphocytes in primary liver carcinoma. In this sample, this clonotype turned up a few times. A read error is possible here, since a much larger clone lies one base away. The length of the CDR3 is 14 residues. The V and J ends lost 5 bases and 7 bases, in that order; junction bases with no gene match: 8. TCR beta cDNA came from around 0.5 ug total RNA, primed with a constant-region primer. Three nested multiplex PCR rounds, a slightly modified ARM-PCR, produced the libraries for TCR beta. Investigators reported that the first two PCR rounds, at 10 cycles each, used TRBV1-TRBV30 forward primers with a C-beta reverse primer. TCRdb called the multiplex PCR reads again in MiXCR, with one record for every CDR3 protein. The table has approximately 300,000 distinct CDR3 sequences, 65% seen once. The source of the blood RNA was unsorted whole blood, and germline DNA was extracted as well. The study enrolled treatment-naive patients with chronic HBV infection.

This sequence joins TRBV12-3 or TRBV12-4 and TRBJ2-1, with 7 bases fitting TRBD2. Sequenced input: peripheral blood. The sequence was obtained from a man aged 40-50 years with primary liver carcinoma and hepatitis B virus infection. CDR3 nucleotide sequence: TGTGCCAGCAGTCTGGGACTACGGTCGAATGAGCAGTTCTTC. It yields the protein CASSLGLRSNEQFF.